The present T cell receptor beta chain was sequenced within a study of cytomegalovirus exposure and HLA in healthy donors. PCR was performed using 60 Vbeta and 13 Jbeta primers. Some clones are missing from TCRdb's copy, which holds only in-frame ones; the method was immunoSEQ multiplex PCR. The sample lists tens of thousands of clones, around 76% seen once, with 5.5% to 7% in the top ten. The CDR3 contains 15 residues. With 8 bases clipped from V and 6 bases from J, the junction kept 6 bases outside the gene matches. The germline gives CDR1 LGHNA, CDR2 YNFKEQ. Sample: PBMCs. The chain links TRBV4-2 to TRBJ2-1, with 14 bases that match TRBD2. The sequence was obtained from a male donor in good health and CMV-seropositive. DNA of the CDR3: TGTGCCAGCGGTTTAGGGACTAGCGGGAGCAATGAGCAGTTCTTC. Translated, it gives CASGLGTSGSNEQFF.